Following are 27 T cell receptor beta chains from one sample sequenced in a study of cytomegalovirus exposure and HLA in healthy donors listed by TCRdb under 2017. The library was built by means of the immunoSEQ multiplex PCR assay. For the multiplex PCR, a mixture combining 60 forward primers for TCR Vbeta segments and 13 reverse primers for TCR Jbeta segments was used. Entries here come from immuneACCESS through TCRdb and include only in-frame sequences with V and J called. Some clones fail to appear in such tables; in the studies checked, an unresolved V gene covers under half of the shortfall, and the cause of the remainder is unknown. For this sample the table gives approximately 140,000 clones, of which about 76% were detected only once. The ten largest clones add up to 3.5% of the sample. The sequenced material came from PBMCs. The receptors derive from a human donor in good health.

The chain uses TRBV4-1 and TRBJ1-5; D not resolved. The germline V and J ends were trimmed by 1 base and 6 bases, with 13 bases remaining between them. CDR1 and CDR2 (germline): MGHRA, YSYEKL. CDR3 length: 15 amino acids. The CDR3 DNA reads TGCGCCAGCAGCCAAGCGGCCCGAGGAGGTCAGCCCCAGCATTTT. Translating gives CASSQAARGGQPQHF.

The chain joins TRBV7-6 to TRBJ2-5; 7 nucleotides line up with TRBD1. The CDR3 length is 15 residues. The V gene's germline CDR1 is SGHVS and CDR2 FNYEAQ. V gave up 5 bases and J gave up 5 bases; unmatched junction bases: 11. CDR3 sequence: CASSRIQGSRETQYF. The CDR3 DNA follows: TGTGCCAGCAGCCGAATACAGGGGTCGAGGGAGACCCAGTACTTC.

The chain couples TRBV20-1 to TRBJ1-2; D is ambiguous. CDR3 size: 10 residues. Germline V gives CDR1 DFQATT, CDR2 SNEGSKA (reference sequence). Between the trimmed V and J ends, which lost 4 bases and 12 bases, there was a span of 12 bases. The CDR3 is CSATSRLNTF. CDR3 nucleotides: TGCAGTGCTACTTCGAGACTTAACACCTTC.

This sequence joins TRBV27 and TRBJ2-7; TRBD1 aligns across 8 bases. This CDR3 region has 15 residues. Germline lookup yields CDR1 MNHEY and CDR2 SMNVEV (reference sequence). J gave up 5 bases and V 5 bases, and 11 bases lay outside the gene matches. CDR3 nucleotide sequence: TGTGCCAGCAGTACTTCCACAGGGGGGATTGACGAGCAGTACTTC. This sequence encodes CASSTSTGGIDEQYF.

The J gene is TRBJ2-7, the V gene TRBV6-6; D call uncertain. V lost 3 bases and J lost 1, with 10 bases in between. The CDR3 totals 14 residues. Germline CDR1 MNHNY, CDR2 SVGAGI (reference sequence). CDR3 nucleotides: TGTGCCAGCAGTTATCGAGACATATCCTACGAGCAGTACTTC. Residues: CASSYRDISYEQYF.

V is TRBV7-9 and J is TRBJ1-1; 8 bases align to TRBD1. There are 14 residues in the CDR3. V lost 6 bases to trimming and J lost 5 bases; unmatched junction nucleotides: 8. Germline-derived CDR1 and CDR2 are SEHNR and FQNEAQ (reference sequence). CDR3 amino acids: CASRQQGVRTEAFF. CDR3 nucleotides: TGTGCCAGCAGGCAACAGGGGGTGAGGACTGAAGCTTTCTTT.

The DNA of the CDR3 is TGTGCCTGGCAATCTCTTCCGGCTAGCGGCAACAATGAGCAGTTCTTC. Its protein product is CAWQSLPASGNNEQFF. The V and J genes are TRBV30 and TRBJ2-1, with 7 bases identical to TRBD2. The CDR3 loop spans 16 amino acids. V dropped 5 bases and J dropped 5; count of bases not matched to a gene: 15. Looked up from germline, CDR1 is GTSNPN and CDR2 is SVGIG (reference sequence).

The CDR3 is CASSRQGPYTEAFF. The CDR3 DNA follows: TGTGCCAGCAGTCGACAGGGCCCCTACACTGAAGCTTTCTTT. V and J are TRBV6-6 and TRBJ1-1; 7 nucleotides line up with TRBD1. The CDR3 consists of 14 residues. The V gene's germline CDR1 is MNHNY and CDR2 SVGAGI (reference sequence). The V segment lost 5 bases and the J segment 3 bases; nucleotides outside the gene matches: 6.

CDR3 DNA sequence: TGTGCCAGCAGCTTAGGCGGGGGGTACTACGAGCAGTACTTC. It encodes CASSLGGGYYEQYF. The genes are TRBV7-8 and TRBJ2-7; 8 bases match TRBD2. There are 14 residues in the CDR3. Per germline, CDR1 SGHVS and CDR2 FQNEAQ. Trimming took 1 base from V and 3 from J; bases not matched to a gene: 2.

The gene calls are TRBV4-1 and TRBJ2-1, with D possibly being TRBD2 (7 bases). CDR1 and CDR2 (germline): MGHRA, YSYEKL. There are 18 residues in the CDR3. Trimming pared 0 bases from V and 0 bases from J, leaving 15 bases between. CDR3 sequence reads: CASSQDLLRGGSYNEQFF. In DNA form, the CDR3 reads TGCGCCAGCAGCCAAGATCTGTTGAGGGGGGGCTCCTACAATGAGCAGTTCTTC.

The V gene is TRBV28, the J gene TRBJ1-1; the D is unclear. The V gene lost 5 bases and the J gene lost 2 bases, with 9 bases spanning the gap. This CDR3 has 13 amino acids. Germline assignment: CDR1 MDHEN and CDR2 SYDVKM. CDR3 sequence: CASSNFINTEAFF. CDR3 nucleotide sequence: TGTGCCAGCAGTAATTTCATTAACACTGAAGCTTTCTTT. Full variable domain (outside the CDR3, taken from reference TRBV28 and TRBJ1-1): DVKVTQSSRYLVKRTGEKVFLECVQDMDHENMFWYRQDPGLGLRLIYFSYDVKMKEKGDIPEGYSVSREKKERFSLILESASTNQTSMYLCASSNFINTEAFFGQGTRLTVV.

V is TRBV20-1 and J is TRBJ2-7; D gene uncertain. Trimming removed 3 bases at V and 3 bases at J, with 6 bases between. The germline V gene has CDR1 DFQATT and CDR2 SNEGSKA (reference sequence). The CDR3 runs to 11 residues. CDR3 in DNA: TGCAGTGCTAGGATAGTCTACGAGCAGTACTTC. Amino acids: CSARIVYEQYF.

V and J are TRBV18 and TRBJ1-1, with D perhaps matching TRBD1 (6 bases). The CDR3 spans 15 residues. In germline, CDR1 is KGHSH, CDR2 LQKENI. The germline V and J ends were trimmed by 6 bases and 2 bases, with 16 bases remaining between them. The chain's CDR3 is CASSLLQGQNTEAFF. CDR3 DNA sequence: TGTGCCAGCTCCCTCCTCCAGGGACAAAACACTGAAGCTTTCTTT.

Concerning this clone itself: It is unclear where the CDR3 begins or ends on the DNA, so no DNA is shown, and the CDR3 is as TCRdb lists it. V gene TRBV28 combines with J gene TRBJ2-7; the table's TRBD2 call for D was not verified on the DNA. The CDR3 extends over 14 residues, inclusive of both ends. The germline CDR1 and CDR2 sequences are MDHEN and SYDVKM. The CDR3 sequence: CASCFLGTTYEQYF.

The gene calls are TRBV5-4 and TRBJ2-3, with TRBD2 identical over 9 bases. Germline CDR1 SGHNT, CDR2 YYREEE (reference sequence). The CDR3 extends over 17 amino acids. Trimming removed 4 bases from V and 0 bases from J; junction bases left unmatched: 9. CDR3 loop: CASSRRGLAGSTDTQYF. For the CDR3, the DNA is TGTGCCAGCAGCCGTAGGGGGCTAGCGGGGAGCACAGATACGCAGTATTTT.

This clone was seen more than once but under ten times. The CDR3 bases are TGCGCCAGCAGCTTGGTAGCGGAGAATTACAATGAGCAGTTCTTC. This codes for CASSLVAENYNEQFF. The genes are TRBV5-1 and TRBJ2-1; D perhaps matches TRBD2 (6 bases). The V end was cut by 0 bases, the J end by 4 bases, with 11 bases between. Germline CDR1 and CDR2: SGHRS and YFSETQ. The CDR3 contains 15 residues.

The chain couples TRBV5-1 to TRBJ2-3; possible D gene TRBD2, 6 bases. The CDR3 extends over 15 amino acids. Germline-derived CDR1 and CDR2 are SGHRS and YFSETQ. V lost 2 bases and J 0 bases, leaving 10 bases between the germline ends. For the CDR3, the DNA is TGCGCCAGCAGCTTCACCGGGACTAGCACAGATACGCAGTATTTT. It encodes CASSFTGTSTDTQYF. The full variable domain, rest sourced from reference TRBV5-1 and TRBJ2-3, is KAGVTQTPRYLIKTRGQQVTLSCSPISGHRSVSWYQQTPGQGLQFLFEYFSETQRNKGNFPGRFSGRQFSNSRSEMNVSTLELGDSALYLCASSFTGTSTDTQYFGPGTRLTVL.

The rearrangement joins TRBV9 to TRBJ1-5, with D unresolved. Per the germline V gene, CDR1 is SGDLS and CDR2 is YYNGEE. The CDR3 contains 14 residues. V gave up 0 bases and J gave up 2 bases, with 6 bases separating them. CDR3 in amino acids: CASSVVAGNQPQHF. In DNA, the CDR3 is TGTGCCAGCAGCGTAGTGGCAGGCAATCAGCCCCAGCATTTT.

This chain connects TRBV6-1 to TRBJ2-5; TRBD2 matches 9 bases. In germline, CDR1 is MNHNS, CDR2 SASEGT. There are 16 residues in the CDR3. The ends lost 3 bases at V and 5 bases at J; junction bases unmatched: 10. DNA for the CDR3: TGTGCCAGCAGTGAGGCTAGCGGGGTCTCAGGGGAGACCCAGTACTTC. Protein sequence: CASSEASGVSGETQYF.

V gene TRBV28 combines with J gene TRBJ2-1; the match to TRBD1 covers 8 bases. The CDR3 covers 13 residues. V lost 6 bases and J lost 8; bases outside the gene matches: 6. Per the germline V gene, CDR1 is MDHEN and CDR2 is SYDVKM. The CDR3 sequence is CASRATGEDEQFF. The CDR3 DNA follows: TGTGCCAGCAGGGCGACAGGGGAGGATGAGCAGTTCTTC.

The rearrangement uses TRBV7-9 and TRBJ1-1, with TRBD1 as a possible D gene (6 bases). Germline V lookup: CDR1 SEHNR, CDR2 FQNEAQ (reference sequence). This CDR3 has 15 residues. Trimming stripped 0 bases from V and 7 bases from J, with 15 bases between. The DNA for the CDR3 is TGTGCCAGCAGCTTAGCCTCAGGGGACCAAATTGAAGCTTTCTTT. Its protein is CASSLASGDQIEAFF.

The V and J genes are TRBV28 and TRBJ2-7, with 7 bases matching TRBD1. The CDR3 spans 16 residues. V lost 3 bases and J lost 1; bases outside the gene matches: 9. From germline, CDR1 is MDHEN and CDR2 SYDVKM. In DNA form, the CDR3 reads TGTGCCAGCAGTTTGTCTCGGACAGGTTGGTCCTACGAGCAGTACTTC. Translating gives CASSLSRTGWSYEQYF.

About this clone itself: Its ends do not fully match the called genes, so a read error is possible. This chain uses TRBV29-1 with TRBJ2-7, with TRBD1 identical over 12 bases. Germline V lookup: CDR1 SQVTM, CDR2 ANQGSEA. CDR3 length: 13 residues. CDR3 in DNA: TGCAGCGTCGAAGAGGGACAGGGGGCCGAGCAGTACTTC. It encodes CSVEEGQGAEQYF.

The CDR3 region has the DNA TGTGCCACCTTCGACAGCCTGAACACTGAAGCTTTCTTT. Translated: CATFDSLNTEAFF. The chain combines TRBV28 with TRBJ1-1; the D gene is possibly TRBD1 (5 bases). The CDR3 is 13 residues long. With 10 bases removed from V and 0 bases from J, the gap between germline ends came to 12 bases. The V gene's germline CDR1 is MDHEN and CDR2 SYDVKM.

This sequence joins TRBV12-5 and TRBJ2-7, with 7 bases lining up with TRBD1. Germline V lookup: CDR1 LGHNT, CDR2 FRNRAP. The CDR3 totals 16 residues. Trimming at V came to 0 bases and at J to 2 bases, leaving 7 bases not matched to a gene. The chain's CDR3 is CASGLVQGRLTYEQYF. The CDR3 bases are TGTGCTAGTGGTTTGGTACAGGGGCGGCTAACCTACGAGCAGTACTTC.

The chain links TRBV2 to TRBJ2-1, with 12 bases fitting TRBD1. CDR3 length: 14 residues. V gave up 10 bases and J gave up 8 bases; unmatched junction bases: 9. Germline V CDR1 and CDR2: SNHLY, FYNNEI. The CDR3 region has the DNA TGTGCCAAGTATTCCGGGACAGGGGGCTATGAGCAGTTCTTC. It specifies CAKYSGTGGYEQFF.

With regard to this clone: At one end, the junction sequence differs from germline, possibly due to a read error. This chain uses TRBV20-1 with TRBJ1-2, with D perhaps TRBD1 (6 bases). Germline CDR1 DFQATT, CDR2 SNEGSKA (reference sequence). The CDR3 runs 10 residues. The CDR3 DNA reads as TGCAGCTCTCCGGACAGTGGCTACCCCTTC. Its translation: CSSPDSGYPF.